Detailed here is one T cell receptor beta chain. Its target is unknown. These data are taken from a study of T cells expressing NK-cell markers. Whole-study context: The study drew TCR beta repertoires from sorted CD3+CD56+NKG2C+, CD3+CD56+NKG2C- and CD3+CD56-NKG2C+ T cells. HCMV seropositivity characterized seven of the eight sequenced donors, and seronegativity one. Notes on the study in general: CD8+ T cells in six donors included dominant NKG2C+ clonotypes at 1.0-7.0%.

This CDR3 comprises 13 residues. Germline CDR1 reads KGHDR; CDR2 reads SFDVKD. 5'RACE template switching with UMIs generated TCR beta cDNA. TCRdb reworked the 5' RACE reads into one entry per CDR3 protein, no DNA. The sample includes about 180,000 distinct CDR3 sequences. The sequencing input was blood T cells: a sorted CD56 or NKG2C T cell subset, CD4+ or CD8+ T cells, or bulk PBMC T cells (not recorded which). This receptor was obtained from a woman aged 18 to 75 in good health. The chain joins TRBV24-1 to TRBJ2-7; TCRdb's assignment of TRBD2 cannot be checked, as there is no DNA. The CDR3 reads CATGVAGVDEQYF.